What follows are 19 T cell receptor beta chains derived from one specimen sequenced in a study of shared clonotypes between healthy human individuals. The repertoire was sequenced with immunoSEQ multiplex PCR; TCRdb's copy has only in-frame clones and lacks some. The table records about 990,000 clones, around three quarters of them present only once. The sample comprised memory CD4+ T cells from PBMCs. Specified subset: CD45RA-negative fraction. These receptor sequences come from a man between 18 and 35 years old in good health. Some clones in this sample may be carry-over from other donors' samples.

The chain has TRBV5-1 and TRBJ1-4; 11 bases align to TRBD1. The CDR3 consists of 15 residues. Per the germline V gene, CDR1 is SGHRS and CDR2 is YFSETQ. Trimming removed 2 bases from V and 5 bases from J; junction bases left unmatched: 2. The CDR3 loop reads CASSLRTGGNEKLFF. In DNA, the CDR3 is TGCGCCAGCAGCTTAAGGACAGGGGGCAATGAAAAACTGTTTTTT.

The V call is TRBV19, the J call TRBJ2-3; no firm D call. The germline V gene encodes CDR1 LNHDA and CDR2 SQIVND (reference sequence). The V end was cut by 9 bases, the J end by 4 bases, with 17 bases between. This CDR3 spans 14 amino acids. The CDR3 here is CASSSTSSPDTQYF. The CDR3 DNA follows: TGTGCCAGCTCGAGCACTTCCAGTCCAGATACGCAGTATTTT.

The rearrangement links TRBV7-2 to TRBJ2-3, with 9 nucleotides matching TRBD2. The CDR3 is 15 residues long. Trimming took 3 bases from V and 6 from J; bases not matched to a gene: 7. Germline V gene lookup returns CDR1 SGHTA and CDR2 FQGNSA. The chain's CDR3 is CASSFGGRARDTQYF. The CDR3 DNA reads as TGTGCCAGCAGCTTTGGCGGGAGGGCCAGGGATACGCAGTATTTT.

V and J are TRBV11-2 and TRBJ2-2, with D tentatively TRBD1 or TRBD2 (5 bases each). Trimming stripped 5 bases from V and 7 bases from J, with 17 bases between. Germline V gene sequence: CDR1 SGHAT, CDR2 FQNNGV. The CDR3 contains 15 residues. Here the CDR3 reads CASSLGQGVFGELFF. The CDR3 region has the DNA TGTGCCAGCAGCCTTGGGCAGGGAGTATTCGGGGAGCTGTTTTTT. Looking up the rest from reference TRBV11-2 and TRBJ2-2 gives the full variable domain: EAGVAQSPRYKIIEKRQSVAFWCNPISGHATLYWYQQILGQGPKLLIQFQNNGVVDDSQLPKDRFSAERLKGVDSTLKIQPAKLEDSAVYLCASSLGQGVFGELFFGEGSRLTVL.

This chain uses TRBV28 with TRBJ1-1; D unclear. In germline, CDR1 is MDHEN, CDR2 SYDVKM. The CDR3 consists of 16 residues. V lost 7 bases, J lost 4 bases, and 22 bases lay in between. The CDR3 DNA follows: TGTGCCAGCAACCCTCCAAGGCAGAGAATAAGCACTGAAGCTTTCTTT. Translating gives CASNPPRQRISTEAFF.

J is TRBJ2-1 and V is TRBV9; D remains ambiguous. The V gene lost 0 bases and the J gene lost 5 bases, with 6 bases spanning the gap. The CDR3 has 13 amino acids. In germline, CDR1 is SGDLS, CDR2 YYNGEE. The CDR3: CASSVGPNNEQFF. As DNA, the CDR3 is TGTGCCAGCAGCGTAGGGCCAAACAATGAGCAGTTCTTC.

The genes are TRBV5-1 and TRBJ2-3; TRBD1 matches 8 bases. Germline loops: CDR1 SGHRS, CDR2 YFSETQ. V lost 0 bases, J lost 4 bases, and 7 bases stayed unmatched. The CDR3 runs to 16 residues. The chain's CDR3 is CASSLEGRGQADTQYF. The CDR3 nucleotides read TGCGCCAGCAGCTTGGAGGGCAGGGGGCAAGCAGATACGCAGTATTTT.

This chain joins TRBV9 and TRBJ2-2; 8 bases line up with TRBD1. Germline V lookup: CDR1 SGDLS, CDR2 YYNGEE. V lost 5 bases, J lost 6 bases, and 6 bases stayed unmatched. The CDR3 consists of 14 residues. The CDR3 region is CASSGQGLAGELFF. DNA of the CDR3: TGTGCCAGCAGTGGACAGGGCTTGGCCGGGGAGCTGTTTTTT.

This clone has only one observation. The CDR3 loop is CATLAELNTGELFF. CDR3 DNA sequence: TGTGCCACACTAGCGGAACTGAACACCGGGGAGCTGTTTTTT. The chain has TRBV6-5 and TRBJ2-2, with 8 bases that match TRBD2. With 10 bases clipped from V and 1 base from J, the junction kept 5 bases outside the gene matches. Germline loops: CDR1 MNHEY, CDR2 SVGAGI. The CDR3 extends over 14 amino acids.

This clone was seen once. The V and J genes are TRBV5-1 and TRBJ2-7; D may be TRBD1 (6 bases). With 5 bases removed from V and 1 base from J, the gap between germline ends came to 13 bases. Per germline, CDR1 SGHRS and CDR2 YFSETQ. The CDR3 spans 14 residues. CDR3 region: CASSTETGSYEQYF. CDR3 nucleotide sequence: TGCGCCAGCAGTACCGAGACAGGTTCCTACGAGCAGTACTTC.

A word on this clone: A far larger clone differs by one base, so this is likely a read error. Within the sample, other DNA sequences also encode this same CDR3. The chain carries TRBV28 and TRBJ1-5; the D is unclear. V gave up 6 bases and J gave up 2 bases, with 17 bases separating them. Germline lookup yields CDR1 MDHEN and CDR2 SYDVKM. This CDR3 has 16 amino acids. CDR3 nucleotide sequence: TGTGCCAGCAGCTCGCCCCTCCCCGGTGGCAATCAGCCCCAGCATTTT. Translated, it gives CASSSPLPGGNQPQHF.

This chain links TRBV5-1 with TRBJ1-1; weak D call: TRBD1 (5 bases). CDR3 length: 14 amino acids. Trimming shortened V by 0 bases and J by 4 bases, and 10 bases separated the two germline ends. In germline, CDR1 is SGHRS, CDR2 YFSETQ. As DNA, the CDR3 is TGCGCCAGCAGCTTGGGGGACCTGGGCACTGAAGCTTTCTTT. As protein: CASSLGDLGTEAFF. Full variable domain (outside the CDR3, taken from reference TRBV5-1 and TRBJ1-1): KAGVTQTPRYLIKTRGQQVTLSCSPISGHRSVSWYQQTPGQGLQFLFEYFSETQRNKGNFPGRFSGRQFSNSRSEMNVSTLELGDSALYLCASSLGDLGTEAFFGQGTRLTVV.

J is TRBJ2-3 and V is TRBV4-3, with 7 bases identical to TRBD2. The length of the CDR3 is 17 residues. The V gene's germline CDR1 is LGHNA and CDR2 YSLEER. V lost 0 bases, J lost 4 bases, and 10 bases stayed unmatched. The CDR3 reads CASSQDRFGGYADTQYF. CDR3 in DNA: TGCGCCAGCAGCCAAGACAGATTCGGGGGGTACGCAGATACGCAGTATTTT.

The genes are TRBV19 and TRBJ1-5; TRBD1 aligns across 12 bases. Germline V lookup: CDR1 LNHDA, CDR2 SQIVND (reference sequence). The ends lost 7 bases at V and 2 bases at J; junction bases unmatched: 15. The CDR3 is 19 amino acids. The CDR3 sequence: CASTTHIRDRGQGNQPQHF. CDR3 sequence (DNA): TGTGCCAGTACCACACATATACGGGACAGGGGGCAGGGCAATCAGCCCCAGCATTTT.

The J gene is TRBJ2-7, the V gene TRBV28, with D possibly being TRBD1 (5 bases). CDR1 is MDHEN, CDR2 SYDVKM, per germline. The V and J ends lost 6 bases and 0 bases respectively, with 15 bases between them. The CDR3 loop spans 15 amino acids. The chain's CDR3 is CASSSSTVYSYEQYF. CDR3 coding DNA: TGTGCCAGCAGCTCCTCGACAGTCTACTCCTACGAGCAGTACTTC.

The chain recombines TRBV7-3 with TRBJ2-1; a possible D gene is TRBD1 (5 bases). Germline V gene sequence: CDR1 SGHTA, CDR2 FQGTGA. The CDR3 covers 15 residues. With 2 bases removed from V and 8 bases from J, the gap between germline ends came to 16 bases. The CDR3 here is CASSLWGRVADEQFF. The CDR3 bases are TGTGCCAGCAGCTTATGGGGCAGGGTTGCTGATGAGCAGTTCTTC.

Points on this clone: Mismatch with germline at one junction end may stem from a read error. The rearrangement uses TRBV5-4 and TRBJ1-1; tentative D call: TRBD1 (6 bases). This CDR3 has 14 amino acids. The germline V gene encodes CDR1 SGHNT and CDR2 YYREEE (reference sequence). The CDR3 DNA reads TGTGCCAGCAGGTTGGGGGGCGGTGGCACTGAAGCTTTCTTT. Translated: CASRLGGGGTEAFF.

Comment on this clone: The identical CDR3 is also encoded by other nucleotide sequences in the sample. This chain's CDR3 is CSVVLAGGYEQYF. The CDR3 nucleotides read TGCAGCGTTGTACTTGCGGGAGGATACGAGCAGTACTTC. V gene TRBV29-1 combines with J gene TRBJ2-7; 8 positions match TRBD2. The length of the CDR3 is 13 residues. The V gene end was trimmed by 4 bases and the J gene end by 4 bases; junction bases not matched to a gene: 6. The germline CDR1 and CDR2 sequences are SQVTM and ANQGSEA.

The rearrangement uses TRBV7-9 and TRBJ2-1, with 9 positions matching TRBD2. This CDR3 is 16 amino acids long. Trimming at V came to 3 bases and at J to 7 bases, leaving 10 bases not matched to a gene. Germline V lookup: CDR1 SEHNR, CDR2 FQNEAQ (reference sequence). The CDR3 DNA is TGTGCCAGCAGCTTTCCAGGGCGGGAGGGGTGGAATGAGCAGTTCTTC. Amino acids: CASSFPGREGWNEQFF.